The 6 T cell receptor beta chains listed next were all sequenced from one sample in a study of shared clonotypes between healthy human individuals. Sequencing used immunoSEQ multiplex PCR; TCRdb keeps in-frame clones, though not all of them. Seen here are about 710,000 clones, over 55% observed once, and the top ten hold about 1.7%. The sample consisted of memory CD4+ T cells sorted from blood. Subset denoted: CD45RA-negative fraction. Receptors were obtained from a woman in her twenties or thirties in good health.

J is TRBJ2-1 and V is TRBV19; 10 bases fit TRBD2. V lost 6 bases and J lost 3; bases outside the gene matches: 8. CDR1 LNHDA and CDR2 SQIVND come from the germline V gene (reference sequence). This CDR3 spans 16 amino acids. CDR3: CASRPSGLAYYNEQFF. In DNA form, the CDR3 reads TGTGCCAGTAGGCCCTCGGGACTAGCGTACTACAATGAGCAGTTCTTC.

In its sample, this clone was seen once. The V and J genes are TRBV11-2 and TRBJ1-2; 10 bases are a match to TRBD1. This CDR3 spans 15 amino acids. Germline V CDR1 and CDR2: SGHAT, FQNNGV. After removal of 4 bases from V and 4 bases from J, the junction contained 6 bases not matched to a gene. The CDR3 DNA reads TGTGCCAGCAGCTCAACGACAGGGGGCGGCTATGGCTACACCTTC. It encodes CASSSTTGGGYGYTF.

About this clone: The junction departs from germline at one end; a sequencing error may be responsible. CDR3 nucleotide sequence: TGTGCCCGGAGTGGACCTACTAGCGGGAGGGAATCTTACAATGAGCAGTTCTTC. Amino acids: CARSGPTSGRESYNEQFF. The J gene is TRBJ2-1, the V gene TRBV30; 13 bases map to TRBD2. The CDR3 contains 18 residues. Germline assignment: CDR1 GTSNPN and CDR2 SVGIG (reference sequence). The whole variable domain, filled in from reference TRBV30 and TRBJ2-1, reads SQTIHQWPATLVQPVGSPLSLECTVEGTSNPNLYWYRQAAGRGLQLLFYSVGIGQISSEVPQNLSASRPQDRQFILSSKKLLLSDSGFYLCARSGPTSGRESYNEQFFGPGTRLTVL.

The chain employs TRBV7-9 and TRBJ2-6; TRBD1 aligns across 7 bases. Germline V gene sequence: CDR1 SEHNR, CDR2 FQNEAQ (reference sequence). Trimming cost V 5 bases and J 3 bases; bases outside gene matches: 4. The CDR3 totals 15 residues. The CDR3 sequence is CASSPTGSGANVLTF. CDR3 in DNA: TGTGCCAGCAGCCCGACAGGGAGTGGGGCCAACGTCCTGACTTTC.

This rearrangement joins TRBV5-8 to TRBJ2-7; D remains ambiguous. V lost 0 bases and J lost 0, with 13 bases in between. CDR3 length equals 16 residues. Germline-derived CDR1 and CDR2 are SGHTS and YDEGEE. The CDR3 spells CASSLEKRTTSYEQYF. Here the CDR3 DNA reads TGTGCCAGCAGCTTGGAGAAGCGAACAACCTCCTACGAGCAGTACTTC.

This clone was seen a handful of times. V gene TRBV23-1 combines with J gene TRBJ2-7; tentatively, D is TRBD2 (5 bases). TRBV23-1 is treated as an ORF (open reading frame) with a function not yet certain. This CDR3 spans 14 amino acids. Trimming shortened V by 6 bases and J by 5 bases, and 17 bases separated the two germline ends. DNA for the CDR3: TGCGCCAGCAGCTTGCTTGGGAGTAACGACGAGCAGTACTTC. It specifies CASSLLGSNDEQYF.